This T cell receptor (beta chain) comes out of a study of blood T cell repertoires in COVID-19. The V segment lost 0 bases and the J segment 4 bases; nucleotides outside the gene matches: 4. There are 14 residues in the CDR3. The V gene's germline CDR1 is GTSNPN and CDR2 SVGIG (reference sequence). The table came from immunoSEQ multiplex PCR; TCRdb's copy has only in-frame clones and leaves some out. The table records a few hundred thousand clones, roughly 88% of them present only once. The chain is built from TRBV30 and TRBJ2-3; TRBD1 matches at 7 bases. The sequence was collected from a woman aged 18 to 35 who had been exposed to COVID-19. Sequences were obtained from PBMCs or T cells enriched from blood (not recorded which). The CDR3 loop reads CAWSVQGFPDTQYF. In DNA, the CDR3 is TGTGCCTGGAGTGTACAGGGGTTCCCAGATACGCAGTATTTT.